A selection of T cell receptor beta chains follows, all from one sample in a study of blood T cell repertoires in COVID-19. This table comes from immunoSEQ multiplex PCR, and its TCRdb copy is limited to in-frame clones, with some not included. The sample lists about 300,000 clones, around 90% seen once, with less than 2% in the top ten. Sequenced material: PBMCs or T cells enriched from blood (not recorded which). The receptor source for this set is a woman aged 40 to 50 who had recovered from COVID-19. Each CDR3 is given with its conserved first and last residue. D genes are given only for firm matches. Size tells how often a clone was seen (once, few, many) or the class of an expanded clone, and some rows leave it out.

V gene: TRBV5-1
clone size: NA
D gene: TRBD1
J gene: TRBJ2-3
CDR3 DNA: TGCGCCAGCAGCTTGGATGGACAGGGATACACAGATACGCAGTATTTT
CDR3 protein: CASSLDGQGYTDTQYF

V gene: TRBV7-2
clone size: NA
D gene: TRBD1
J gene: TRBJ2-6
CDR3 DNA: TGTGCCAGCAGCTTACAGGGGGCGCATGGGGCCAACGTCCTGACTTTC
CDR3 protein: CASSLQGAHGANVLTF

V gene: TRBV30
clone size: NA
D gene: NA
J gene: TRBJ1-2
CDR3 DNA: TGTGCCTGGAGTATAAAGGGGGGGTACGGCTACACCTTC
CDR3 protein: CAWSIKGGYGYTF

V gene: TRBV3-1/TRBV3-2
clone size: once
D gene: TRBD1
J gene: TRBJ2-7
CDR3 DNA: TGTGCCAGCAGCCGAAGACAGGGTGGCCCCTACGAGCAGTACTTC
CDR3 protein: CASSRRQGGPYEQYF

V gene: TRBV5-3
clone size: NA
D gene: TRBD1
J gene: TRBJ1-1
CDR3 DNA: TGTGCCAGAAGCTTGGTAGGACAGGGCCCTGAAGCTTTCTTT
CDR3 protein: CARSLVGQGPEAFF

V gene: TRBV7-8
clone size: once
D gene: NA
J gene: TRBJ1-2
CDR3 DNA: TGTGCCAGCAGCCCGTCGTCCGTCCGGGGCACCTTC
CDR3 protein: CASSPSSVRGTF

V gene: TRBV5-4
clone size: few
D gene: TRBD1
J gene: TRBJ2-7
CDR3 DNA: TGTGCCAGCAGCTCCGGACAGGGCTCCTACGAGCAGTACTTC
CDR3 protein: CASSSGQGSYEQYF

V gene: TRBV6-5
clone size: once
D gene: NA
J gene: TRBJ2-7
CDR3 DNA: TGTGCCAGCAGTCCACCCCGGGACACCTCCTACGAGCAGTACTTC
CDR3 protein: CASSPPRDTSYEQYF

V gene: TRBV5-1
clone size: NA
D gene: NA
J gene: TRBJ2-3
CDR3 DNA: TGCGCCAGCAGCTCGAATCCGGGAACGGATACGCAGTATTTT
CDR3 protein: CASSSNPGTDTQYF

V gene: TRBV2
clone size: NA
D gene: NA
J gene: TRBJ2-7
CDR3 DNA: TGTGCCAGCAATCGGGCAGGAGGTAGATACGAGCAGTACTTC
CDR3 protein: CASNRAGGRYEQYF

V gene: TRBV7-6
clone size: NA
D gene: TRBD1
J gene: TRBJ2-5
CDR3 DNA: TGTGCCAGCAGCTTAGATGGGACAGGGGGACTTGGTCAAGAGACCCAGCACTTC
CDR3 protein: CASSLDGTGGLGQETQHF

V gene: TRBV7-9
clone size: few
D gene: NA
J gene: TRBJ2-7
CDR3 DNA: TGTGCCAGCAGCTTAGCGGCTGGGGCCCCCCCCTACGAGCAGTACTTC
CDR3 protein: CASSLAAGAPPYEQYF

V gene: TRBV15
clone size: NA
D gene: NA
J gene: TRBJ1-4
CDR3 DNA: TGTGCCACCAGCAGAGGGCGGGGCCCTACAACTAATGAAAAACTGTTTTTT
CDR3 protein: CATSRGRGPTTNEKLFF

V gene: TRBV15
clone size: NA
D gene: NA
J gene: TRBJ1-1
CDR3 DNA: TGTGCCACCAGCAGATCCGGGTCCTACGGTTGGAACACTGAAGCTTTCTTT
CDR3 protein: CATSRSGSYGWNTEAFF

V gene: TRBV6-2/TRBV6-3
clone size: NA
D gene: NA
J gene: TRBJ1-2
CDR3 DNA: TGTGCCAGCAGTTATAGGATGGAGTCCTCCGGAGGCTACACCTTC
CDR3 protein: CASSYRMESSGGYTF

V gene: TRBV15
clone size: NA
D gene: NA
J gene: TRBJ1-1
CDR3 DNA: TGTGCCACCAGCAGAGATTATGAGGGTACGAACACTGAAGCTTTCTTT
CDR3 protein: CATSRDYEGTNTEAFF

V gene: TRBV5-1
clone size: once
D gene: NA
J gene: TRBJ1-4
CDR3 DNA: TGCGCCAGCGGTCGGGGGGATCTGGTAACTAATGAAAAACTGTTTTTT
CDR3 protein: CASGRGDLVTNEKLFF

V gene: TRBV2
clone size: NA
D gene: TRBD1
J gene: TRBJ1-6
CDR3 DNA: TGTGCCAGCAGTGAAAGTAGAGGACAGGGGTCACCCCTCCACTTT
CDR3 protein: CASSESRGQGSPLHF

V gene: TRBV3-1/TRBV3-2
clone size: NA
D gene: NA
J gene: TRBJ1-5
CDR3 DNA: TGTGCCAGCAGCGGCCTCGCCAGCAATCAGCCCCAGCATTTT
CDR3 protein: CASSGLASNQPQHF

V gene: TRBV24-1
clone size: NA
D gene: TRBD1
J gene: TRBJ2-1
CDR3 DNA: TGTGCCACCAGTGACCCGACAGGGGGGAGGCTCAATGAGCAGTTCTTC
CDR3 protein: CATSDPTGGRLNEQFF

V gene: TRBV2
clone size: NA
D gene: TRBD1
J gene: TRBJ1-1
CDR3 DNA: TGTGCCAGCAGTCTCCAGGGGGTTGGGAGCACTGAAGCTTTCTTT
CDR3 protein: CASSLQGVGSTEAFF

V gene: TRBV12-3/TRBV12-4
clone size: NA
D gene: NA
J gene: TRBJ2-7
CDR3 DNA: TGTGCCAGCAGTTTTTCCCAGGGTGGCGAGCAGTACTTC
CDR3 protein: CASSFSQGGEQYF

V gene: TRBV29-1
clone size: NA
D gene: TRBD1
J gene: TRBJ1-4
CDR3 DNA: TGCAGCGCCACGGGACAGGAAAATCAAAAACTGTTTTTT
CDR3 protein: CSATGQENQKLFF

V gene: TRBV7-2
clone size: NA
D gene: NA
J gene: TRBJ2-2
CDR3 DNA: TGTGCCAGCAGCTTACGGCGACTGGCCGCGGAGCTGTTTTTT
CDR3 protein: CASSLRRLAAELFF

V gene: TRBV7-9
clone size: NA
D gene: TRBD1
J gene: TRBJ1-6
CDR3 DNA: TGTGCCAGCAGCCGGGGACAGACCTATAATTCACCCCTCCACTTT
CDR3 protein: CASSRGQTYNSPLHF

V gene: TRBV27
clone size: NA
D gene: NA
J gene: TRBJ1-5
CDR3 DNA: TGTGCCAGCAGTTTACGGGCAGGGGCCTATAGCAATCAGCCCCAGCATTTT
CDR3 protein: CASSLRAGAYSNQPQHF

V gene: TRBV7-9
clone size: NA
D gene: TRBD1
J gene: TRBJ1-2
CDR3 DNA: TGTGCCAGCAGCTCCCGGACAGGGGGAACTAACTATGGCTACACCTTC
CDR3 protein: CASSSRTGGTNYGYTF

V gene: TRBV7-2
clone size: once
D gene: NA
J gene: TRBJ1-3
CDR3 DNA: TGTGCCAGCAGCGCCGGGAACTCTGGAAACACCATATATTTT
CDR3 protein: CASSAGNSGNTIYF

V gene: TRBV27
clone size: NA
D gene: TRBD1
J gene: TRBJ1-2
CDR3 DNA: TGTGCCAGCAGCTCCACCGAGGGGGCGGGCTATGGCTACACCTTC
CDR3 protein: CASSSTEGAGYGYTF

V gene: TRBV29-1
clone size: NA
D gene: NA
J gene: TRBJ2-3
CDR3 DNA: TGCAGCGTTGATTTAATAGATACGCAGTATTTT
CDR3 protein: CSVDLIDTQYF

V gene: TRBV5-4
clone size: NA
D gene: NA
J gene: TRBJ1-2
CDR3 DNA: TGTGCCAGCAGCTTGGAGGGCCCCACAAGGGAGGGCTACACCTTC
CDR3 protein: CASSLEGPTREGYTF

V gene: TRBV6-5
clone size: NA
D gene: NA
J gene: TRBJ2-7
CDR3 DNA: TGTGCCAGCAGTTACCCTACCCCTAGGAGGAACGAGCAGTACTTC
CDR3 protein: CASSYPTPRRNEQYF

V gene: TRBV12-3/TRBV12-4
clone size: NA
D gene: NA
J gene: TRBJ2-2
CDR3 DNA: TGTGCCAGCAGCCCACAGGGTGCGCGGGAGCTGTTTTTT
CDR3 protein: CASSPQGARELFF

V gene: TRBV2
clone size: NA
D gene: NA
J gene: TRBJ2-7
CDR3 DNA: TGTGCCAGCACAGAACAGGGCCACAGCTCCTACGAGCAGTACTTC
CDR3 protein: CASTEQGHSSYEQYF

V gene: TRBV5-4
clone size: NA
D gene: NA
J gene: TRBJ1-2
CDR3 DNA: TGTGCCAGCAGCTCACCCCAGGGGCCCCATAACTATGGCTACACCTTC
CDR3 protein: CASSSPQGPHNYGYTF

V gene: TRBV5-1
clone size: NA
D gene: NA
J gene: TRBJ2-5
CDR3 DNA: TGCGCCAGCAGCTTGCGACAGGCAGGGAGAGAGACCCAGTACTTC
CDR3 protein: CASSLRQAGRETQYF

V gene: TRBV7-8
clone size: NA
D gene: NA
J gene: TRBJ2-3
CDR3 DNA: TGTGCCAGCAGCTTCCAGCTAAGGGGTAACACAGATACGCAGTATTTT
CDR3 protein: CASSFQLRGNTDTQYF

V gene: TRBV5-1
clone size: NA
D gene: NA
J gene: TRBJ1-6
CDR3 DNA: TGCGCCAGCAGCTTGGCTTCGGGGGGAAATTCACCCCTCCACTTT
CDR3 protein: CASSLASGGNSPLHF

V gene: TRBV6-5
clone size: NA
D gene: TRBD1
J gene: TRBJ2-7
CDR3 DNA: TGTGCCAGCGACAGGGGAGAGAGGAGGGAGCAGTACTTC
CDR3 protein: CASDRGERREQYF

V gene: TRBV2
clone size: NA
D gene: NA
J gene: TRBJ2-7
CDR3 DNA: TGTGCCAGCAGCCACAGGGACCTGGATAGCGAGCAGTACTTC
CDR3 protein: CASSHRDLDSEQYF

V gene: TRBV6-2/TRBV6-3
clone size: few
D gene: TRBD2
J gene: TRBJ2-7
CDR3 DNA: TGTGCCAGCAGTCGGACTAGCGGGGGCCTTAACTCCTACGAGCAGTACTTC
CDR3 protein: CASSRTSGGLNSYEQYF

V gene: TRBV6-5
clone size: NA
D gene: TRBD1
J gene: TRBJ1-1
CDR3 DNA: TGTGCCAGCAGTACCCGGGGACAGGGGACTGAAGCTTTCTTT
CDR3 protein: CASSTRGQGTEAFF

V gene: TRBV5-1
clone size: NA
D gene: NA
J gene: TRBJ1-1
CDR3 DNA: TGCGCCAGCAGCTTGTCAGGGGATGGCACTGAAGCTTTCTTT
CDR3 protein: CASSLSGDGTEAFF

V gene: TRBV24-1
clone size: NA
D gene: TRBD2
J gene: TRBJ2-1
CDR3 DNA: TGTGCCACCAGTGACTCGGGACTAGCGGGGTACAATGAGCAGTTCTTC
CDR3 protein: CATSDSGLAGYNEQFF